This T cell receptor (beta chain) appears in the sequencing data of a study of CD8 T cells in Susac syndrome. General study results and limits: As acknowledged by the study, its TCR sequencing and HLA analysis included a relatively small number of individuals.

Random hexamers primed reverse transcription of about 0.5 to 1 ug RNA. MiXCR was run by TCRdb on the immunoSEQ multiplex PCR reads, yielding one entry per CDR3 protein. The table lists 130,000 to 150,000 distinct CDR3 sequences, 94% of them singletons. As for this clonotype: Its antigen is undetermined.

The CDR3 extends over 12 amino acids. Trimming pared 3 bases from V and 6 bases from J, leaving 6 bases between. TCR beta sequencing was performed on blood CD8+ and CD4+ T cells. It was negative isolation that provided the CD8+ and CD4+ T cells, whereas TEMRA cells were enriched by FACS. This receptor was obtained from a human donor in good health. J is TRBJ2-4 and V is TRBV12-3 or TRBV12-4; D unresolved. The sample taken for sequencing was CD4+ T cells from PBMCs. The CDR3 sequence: CASSFFLNIQYF. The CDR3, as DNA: TGTGCCAGCAGTTTCTTCTTAAACATTCAGTACTTC.